This T cell receptor (beta chain) was observed in a study of beta chain features in type 1 diabetes. Notes on the study in general: Researchers cautioned that cDNA sequencing could over-represent cells with high TCR expression.

The authors reverse transcribed all of the isolated RNA, so sequencing captured expressed TCRB transcripts. Method: immunoSEQ multiplex PCR; TCRdb's copy keeps in-frame clones and lacks some. The repertoire holds some 400,000 clones, with over 12% as singletons. Concerning this clone itself: Its antigen is unidentified.

Sequenced sample: naive CD4+ T cells from blood. The receptor was derived from a young woman in good health.

The CDR3 protein is CASRGYGLAGTGGLPYEQYF. For the CDR3, the DNA is TGTGCCAGCAGAGGGTATGGACTAGCGGGGACGGGGGGCCTACCCTACGAGCAGTACTTC. V and J are TRBV28 and TRBJ2-7; TRBD2 matches 12 bases. The CDR3 spans 20 residues. Trimming took 6 bases from V and 2 from J; bases not matched to a gene: 20. Germline values: CDR1 MDHEN, CDR2 SYDVKM.